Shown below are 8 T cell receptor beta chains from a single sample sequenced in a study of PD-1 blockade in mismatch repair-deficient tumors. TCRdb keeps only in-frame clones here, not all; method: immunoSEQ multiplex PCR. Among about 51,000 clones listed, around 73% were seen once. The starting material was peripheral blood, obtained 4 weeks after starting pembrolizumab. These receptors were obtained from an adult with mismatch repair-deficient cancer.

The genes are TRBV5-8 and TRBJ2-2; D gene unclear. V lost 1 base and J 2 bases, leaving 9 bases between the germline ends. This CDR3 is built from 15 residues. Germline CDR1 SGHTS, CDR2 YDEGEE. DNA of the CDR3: TGTGCCAGCAGCTTGTGGCAGGTTAACACCGGGGAGCTGTTTTTT. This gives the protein CASSLWQVNTGELFF.

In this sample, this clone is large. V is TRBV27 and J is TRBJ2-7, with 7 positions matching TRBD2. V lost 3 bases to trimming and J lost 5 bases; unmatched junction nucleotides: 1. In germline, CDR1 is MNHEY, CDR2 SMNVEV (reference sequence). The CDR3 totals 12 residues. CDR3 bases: TGTGCCAGCAGTTTGGGGGGGGACGAGCAGTACTTC. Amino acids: CASSLGGDEQYF.

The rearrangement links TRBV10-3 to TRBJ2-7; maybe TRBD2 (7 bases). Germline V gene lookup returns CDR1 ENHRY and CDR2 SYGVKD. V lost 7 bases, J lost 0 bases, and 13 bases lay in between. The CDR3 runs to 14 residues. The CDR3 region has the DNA TGTGCCATCAAGGGGGGAGGGAGCTCCTACGAGCAGTACTTC. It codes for CAIKGGGSSYEQYF.

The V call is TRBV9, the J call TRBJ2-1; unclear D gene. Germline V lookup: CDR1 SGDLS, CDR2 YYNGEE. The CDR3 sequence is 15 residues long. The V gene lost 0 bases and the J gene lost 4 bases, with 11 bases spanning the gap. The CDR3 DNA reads TGTGCCAGCAGCGTAGCCCTCCAAGGGTACAATGAGCAGTTCTTC. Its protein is CASSVALQGYNEQFF.

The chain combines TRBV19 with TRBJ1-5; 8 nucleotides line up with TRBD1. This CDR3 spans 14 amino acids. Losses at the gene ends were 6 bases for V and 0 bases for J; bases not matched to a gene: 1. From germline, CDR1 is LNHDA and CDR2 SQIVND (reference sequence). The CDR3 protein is CASRDRASNQPQHF. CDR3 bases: TGTGCCAGTAGGGACAGGGCTAGCAATCAGCCCCAGCATTTT.

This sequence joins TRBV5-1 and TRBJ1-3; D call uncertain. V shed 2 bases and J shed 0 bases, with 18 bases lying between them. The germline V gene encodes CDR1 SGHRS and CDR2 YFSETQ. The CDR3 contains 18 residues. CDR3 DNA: TGCGCCAGCAGCTTAAGAGCCTCGGACGGTAGCTCTGGAAACACCATATATTTT. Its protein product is CASSLRASDGSSGNTIYF.

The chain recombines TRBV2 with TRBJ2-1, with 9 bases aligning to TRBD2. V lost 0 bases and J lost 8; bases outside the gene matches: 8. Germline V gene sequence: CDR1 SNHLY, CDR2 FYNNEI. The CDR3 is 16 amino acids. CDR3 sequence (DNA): TGTGCCAGCAGTGAAGCAGGTCTAGCGGGACTTGATGAGCAGTTCTTC. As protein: CASSEAGLAGLDEQFF.

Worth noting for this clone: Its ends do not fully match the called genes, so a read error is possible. The DNA for the CDR3 is TGTGCCAGCAGTTTATCCGGTTCACAGGGGGCGCAGGTAGTCTTT. It encodes CASSLSGSQGAQVVF. The gene calls are TRBV27 and TRBJ1-1; 9 nucleotides line up with TRBD1. This CDR3 has 15 amino acids. Germline-derived CDR1 and CDR2 are MNHEY and SMNVEV (reference sequence).